This TCR beta chain derives from a study of T cell changes during pregnancy in multiple sclerosis. The CDR3 has 15 residues. The V segment lost 4 bases and the J segment 6 bases; nucleotides outside the gene matches: 5. The germline V gene has CDR1 SGHTA and CDR2 FQGNSA. TCRdb keeps only in-frame clones here, not all; method: immunoSEQ multiplex PCR. The table includes some 80,000 clones, 94% detected once. The clonotype comes from a female donor with multiple sclerosis, enrolled in a pregnancy study. The chain links TRBV7-2 to TRBJ1-4, with TRBD1 identical over 10 bases. This material consisted of CD4+ T cells from peripheral blood mononuclear cells, taken after pregnancy. This chain's CDR3 is CASSSGQGIYEKLFF. CDR3 DNA sequence: TGTGCCAGCAGCTCGGGACAGGGGATCTATGAAAAACTGTTTTTT. Full variable domain (outside the CDR3, taken from reference TRBV7-2 and TRBJ1-4): GAGVSQSPSNKVTEKGKDVELRCDPISGHTALYWYRQSLGQGLEFLIYFQGNSAPDKSGLPSDRFSAERTGGSVSTLTIQRTQQEDSAVYLCASSSGQGIYEKLFFGSGTQLSVL.